This T cell receptor (beta chain) stems from a study of cytomegalovirus exposure and HLA in healthy donors (dated by TCRdb to the late 2010s). The study in broad terms: According to a later analysis, one platform produced both the 110 or so validation repertoires and the 730 or so repertoires of the first cohort. The study combined high-throughput TCR immunosequencing, statistical association of individual TCRs with disease status, and machine learning to predict cytomegalovirus infection status. A separate validation cohort of more than 100 different subjects was used in addition to the approximately 700-subject first cohort. The study aimed to test whether cataloging public T cell receptors could reveal signatures of past pathogen exposure.

V drops 8 bases and J drops 4 bases, leaving 17 bases in between. CDR1 SGHDN and CDR2 FVKESK are derived from the germline V gene. The CDR3 runs 14 residues from the cysteine to the phenylalanine. Here the CDR3 DNA is all that survives: 42 bases in frame from base 1. The donors were included in the validation cohort of over a hundred subjects, a group kept apart from the roughly 610-subject first cohort. The library came from the immunoSEQ multiplex PCR assay. In the source study's methods: To diagnose cytomegalovirus status from the catalog of TCR beta chain sequences, a statistical classification framework was built. TCRdb mirrors the immuneACCESS table, restricted to in-frame sequences. Some clones are absent from its copies; in checked studies, under half trace to an unresolved V gene, and the reason for the others is unknown. V, J and clone size reflect that table, while D and trimming were determined from the DNA. In all, the sample holds more than 50,000 clones, and 85% to 95% of those were seen once. The top ten clonotypes cover roughly 2.4% of the sample.

Comment on this clone: The antigen it recognizes is unknown. One base away there is no much larger clone; base qualities are not given.

General findings and caveats noted by the study authors: It was suggested by the authors that the approach could potentially be generalized to other disease states and immunological phenotypes. A few of the identified cytomegalovirus-associated TCR beta chains were confirmed in vitro to be specific for cytomegalovirus antigens. The classifier was reported to diagnose cytomegalovirus status with high specificity and sensitivity in both the original and validation cohorts. Across donors, most TCR sequences were observed very rarely, whereas some public TCRs were present in many individuals. A total of about 150 TCR beta chains were listed by the study as associated with cytomegalovirus. In a later analysis, TCRs clustered in the first cohort were found to also tend to co-occur in the approximately 120 validation repertoires, with over 90% of cluster scores above 0. All 120 or so repertoires were used to score co-occurrence in the validation cohort in a later analysis, because that analysis had no HLA typing for the cohort.

Sequencing input: PBMCs. The rearranged segments are TRBV14 and TRBJ1-1, with no confidently assigned D gene. The origin of this receptor is a man aged 18 to 29 in good health and CMV-seronegative. This receptor has the CDR3 CASSDYWGGTEAFF. The sequenced DNA is TGTGCCAGCTCCGACTATTGGGGTGGCACTGAAGCTTTCTTT.